What follows are 8 T cell receptor beta chains derived from one specimen sequenced in a study of OX40 agonist ivuxolimab in advanced cancers. Clones were read by immunoSEQ multiplex PCR, and TCRdb kept only the in-frame ones, dropping some. The table shows about 100,000 clones, with roughly 80% occurring only once. The sample was CD4+ or CD8+ T cells sorted from blood, taken in a trial of the OX40 agonist ivuxolimab. All receptors come from an adult with an advanced solid tumor such as melanoma, head and neck, liver or kidney cancer.

This clone is a singleton in its sample. This rearrangement joins TRBV29-1 to TRBJ1-1, with unresolved D. The V end lost 7 bases, the J end lost 0 bases, and 6 bases lay between the germline ends. The CDR3 sequence is 11 residues long. CDR1 SQVTM and CDR2 ANQGSEA come from the germline V gene. The CDR3 region is CSGYLNTEAFF. CDR3 DNA: TGCAGCGGATACTTGAACACTGAAGCTTTCTTT.

The V and J genes are TRBV4-1 and TRBJ1-1, with TRBD1 as a possible D gene (5 bases). The V end was cut by 0 bases, the J end by 8 bases, with 10 bases between. This CDR3 is 13 amino acids long. The germline gives CDR1 MGHRA, CDR2 YSYEKL. The CDR3 protein is CASSQDRQSEAFF. CDR3 coding DNA: TGCGCCAGCAGCCAAGACCGACAGTCCGAAGCTTTCTTT.

This rearrangement joins TRBV6-1 to TRBJ1-2; unclear D gene. In germline, CDR1 is MNHNS, CDR2 SASEGT. This CDR3 contains 10 residues. The V and J ends lost 2 bases and 8 bases respectively, with 3 bases between them. The chain's CDR3 is CASSEYGYTF. DNA of the CDR3: TGTGCCAGCAGTGAATACGGCTACACCTTC.

This clone was observed a few times. CDR3 DNA sequence: TGTGCCAGCAGCTTAGCGACAGGGTTTGGGCAGCCCCAGCATTTT. Protein sequence: CASSLATGFGQPQHF. This chain joins TRBV7-2 and TRBJ1-5; 7 nucleotides agree with TRBD1. After removal of 0 bases from V and 7 bases from J, the junction contained 6 bases not matched to a gene. Looked up from germline, CDR1 is SGHTA and CDR2 is FQGNSA. This CDR3 is built from 15 residues.

The rearrangement joins TRBV5-1 to TRBJ2-3; 12 nucleotides line up with TRBD1. The germline CDR1 and CDR2 sequences are SGHRS and YFSETQ. The CDR3 has 17 residues. With V trimmed by 4 bases and J by 2 bases, 8 bases remained unmatched. The CDR3 DNA reads as TGCGCCAGCAGCCCCGGGACAGGGGGCCTACTCACAGATACGCAGTATTTT. Protein product: CASSPGTGGLLTDTQYF.

The CDR3 here is CASSWDRLAGAETQYF. The CDR3 nucleotides are TGTGCCAGCAGTTGGGACAGACTAGCGGGAGCGGAGACCCAGTACTTC. The J gene is TRBJ2-5, the V gene TRBV27; TRBD2 aligns across 12 bases. J lost 5 bases, V lost 4 bases, and 8 bases had no gene match. CDR1 and CDR2 (germline): MNHEY, SMNVEV (reference sequence). This CDR3 has 16 amino acids.

V usage is TRBV10-3 and J usage is TRBJ1-6; no reliable D call. Trimming cost V 0 bases and J 5 bases, with 2 bases left between them. The CDR3 consists of 13 residues. Germline V CDR1 and CDR2: ENHRY, SYGVKD. The CDR3 here is CAISESDNSPLHF. The CDR3 DNA is TGTGCCATCAGTGAGTCGGATAATTCACCCCTCCACTTT.

The V and J genes are TRBV9 and TRBJ2-5; D is unresolved. The length of the CDR3 is 12 residues. Trimming took 4 bases from V and 4 from J, leaving 8 bases between them. Germline V gene sequence: CDR1 SGDLS, CDR2 YYNGEE. The CDR3 loop reads CASSSYGETQYF. DNA of the CDR3: TGTGCCAGCAGCTCCTACGGAGAGACCCAGTACTTC.